The T cell receptor beta chain under discussion was sequenced for a study of post-analysis software for immune sequencing data. Study-wide context: There were relapsing-remitting, secondary progressive and progressive-relapsing multiple sclerosis among the disease courses included. Study-level findings and limits: There were five TRBV segments more frequent in patients than controls, and TRBV5-6, TRBV5-1 and TRBV20-1 were among them. In multiple sclerosis, normalized Chao1 diversity was significantly below that of controls. Pronounced co-clustering by F measure was evident among identically batched samples.

The length of the CDR3 is 14 residues. Germline CDR1 SGHRS, CDR2 YFSETQ. Trimming took off 2 bases at V and 2 bases at J, with 10 bases between the two ends. The library was made from cDNA and included unique molecular identifiers. Out of roughly 1 to 10 million T cells, hundreds of thousands of cDNA molecules were generated. TCRdb used MiXCR to reprocess the PCR reads, holding one entry per CDR3 protein. The data contain some 500,000 distinct CDR3 sequences, roughly 45% of them singletons. Turning to this clonotype: Its antigen is not known.

This sequence originates from a girl aged 10-17 years with multiple sclerosis. The chain has TRBV5-1 and TRBJ2-5; no clear D. What was sequenced was blood. CDR3 residues: CASSLAATQETQYF. In DNA form, the CDR3 reads TGCGCCAGCAGCTTAGCAGCAACTCAAGAGACCCAGTACTTC.